Below, 8 T cell receptor beta chains from the same sample are listed, as sequenced in a study of blood T cell repertoires in COVID-19. Profiling relied on immunoSEQ multiplex PCR, and the TCRdb table lists in-frame clones only, not all of them. The data contain approximately 310,000 clones, about 89% of them seen just once; the ten biggest clones take up approximately 5.2%. The specimen sequenced was PBMCs or T cells enriched from blood (not recorded which). The receptors stem from a man in his sixties who had recovered from COVID-19.

The chain recombines TRBV28 with TRBJ1-2; 9 bases are shared with TRBD1. Germline lookup yields CDR1 MDHEN and CDR2 SYDVKM. The CDR3 extends over 13 amino acids. The junction had 1 base not matched to a gene; V was cut back by 2 bases and J by 6 bases. The CDR3 protein is CASSLRTGDGYTF. In nucleotides, the CDR3 is TGTGCCAGCAGTTTACGGACAGGGGATGGCTACACCTTC.

This clone was seen only once. The chain uses TRBV5-1 and TRBJ2-1; 11 bases align to TRBD2. Germline lookup yields CDR1 SGHRS and CDR2 YFSETQ. The CDR3 is 13 residues long. The V segment lost 7 bases and the J segment 4 bases; nucleotides outside the gene matches: 1. Here the CDR3 reads CASRTSGYNEQFF. The CDR3 coding sequence is TGCGCCAGCCGGACTAGCGGGTACAATGAGCAGTTCTTC.

The rearrangement uses TRBV12-2 and TRBJ2-4; the table calls TRBD2, which could not be checked here. TRBV12-2 is an annotated pseudogene. The CDR3 totals 18 residues. CDR3 loop: CASRYTPAGGLAKNIQYF. The CDR3 coding sequence is TGTGCAAGTCGCTACACCCCTGCGGGAGGTCTAGCCAAAAACATTCAGTACTTC.

Only one count was recorded for this clone. The chain is built from TRBV5-1 and TRBJ2-1, with 14 bases identical to TRBD2. There are 17 residues in the CDR3. Germline V gene sequence: CDR1 SGHRS, CDR2 YFSETQ. The junction had 4 bases not matched to a gene; V was cut back by 5 bases and J by 0 bases. CDR3 in DNA: TGCGCCAGCAGGACTAGCGGGAGGGGCCGCTCCTACAATGAGCAGTTCTTC. Translating it yields CASRTSGRGRSYNEQFF.

CDR3 sequence: CASTSSGRAYEQYF. CDR3 coding DNA: TGCGCCAGCACCTCCAGCGGGAGGGCCTACGAGCAGTACTTC. The chain couples TRBV5-1 to TRBJ2-7; 10 nucleotides agree with TRBD2. Looked up from germline, CDR1 is SGHRS and CDR2 is YFSETQ. There are 14 residues in the CDR3. Trimming took 6 bases from V and 2 from J; bases not matched to a gene: 5.

The chain links TRBV27 to TRBJ2-7; TRBD2 aligns across 8 bases. The CDR3 runs to 17 residues. Trimming at V came to 10 bases and at J to 2 bases, leaving 19 bases not matched to a gene. Germline values: CDR1 MNHEY, CDR2 SMNVEV (reference sequence). CDR3 sequence (DNA): TGTGCCACCTCGGGCTCCGCAACTAGCGGAGGCCCCTACGAGCAGTACTTC. Translation: CATSGSATSGGPYEQYF.

The V and J genes are TRBV18 and TRBJ1-5, with D possibly being TRBD1 (6 bases). Trimming shortened V by 6 bases and J by 11 bases, and 14 bases separated the two germline ends. Germline V lookup: CDR1 KGHSH, CDR2 LQKENI. The CDR3 extends over 12 amino acids. The CDR3 sequence: CASSPSNRAQHF. CDR3 DNA: TGTGCCAGCTCCCCCTCGAACAGGGCCCAGCATTTT. Looking up the rest from reference TRBV18 and TRBJ1-5 gives the full variable domain: NAGVMQNPRHLVRRRGQEARLRCSPMKGHSHVYWYRQLPEEGLKFMVYLQKENIIDESGMPKERFSAEFPKEGPSILRIQQVVRGDSAAYFCASSPSNRAQHFGDGTRLSIL.

There are a few counts of this clone. The rearrangement joins TRBV6-2 or TRBV6-3 to TRBJ2-2, with a weak D call TRBD1 (5 bases). Deletions cut 2 bases from V and 4 bases from J, with 8 bases between. This CDR3 region has 14 residues. CDR1 is MNHEY, CDR2 SVGEGT, per germline. DNA for the CDR3: TGTGCCAGCAGTTACAGGGGCACCACCGGGGAGCTGTTTTTT. Amino acid sequence: CASSYRGTTGELFF.